These T cell receptor beta chains were read from a single sample in a study of cytomegalovirus exposure and HLA in healthy donors. TCRdb keeps only in-frame clones here, not all; method: immunoSEQ multiplex PCR. The sample has roughly 200,000 clones; 70% to 85% are singletons. Input material: PBMCs. The receptor set was obtained from a woman between 35 and 50 years old in good health and CMV-seronegative. The CDR3 runs from the conserved cysteine through the conserved F or W.

>TRBV18|TRBJ2-1
CASSPFGGRGRDEQFF
>TRBV6-5|TRBJ1-4
CASSLGVGGTNEKLFF
>TRBV6-1|TRBJ1-5
CASSDPRTAIDDNQPQHF
>TRBV9|TRBJ2-7
CASSPTGAFSYEQYF
>TRBV6-5|TRBJ2-7
CASSYSTQGNEQYF
>TRBV5-1|TRBJ1-5
CASSLGQEGQPQHF
>TRBV2|TRBJ1-2
CASSSTSGGYTF
>TRBV7-3|TRBJ2-2
CASSLIAWGELFF
>TRBV19|TRBJ2-6
CASSIEGGSSSGANVLTF
>TRBV2|TRBJ1-2
CASKTKTGTDGYTF
>TRBV5-1|TRBJ2-1
CASGQGSNEQFF
>TRBV18|TRBJ1-6
CASSLTQGDSPLHF
>TRBV6-1|TRBJ2-1
CASSEPGRTNEQFF
>TRBV7-2|TRBJ1-3
CASTGIGAAGNTIYF
>TRBV5-1|TRBJ2-2
CASSRDRGNTGELFF
>TRBV15|TRBJ1-1
CATSRDPQGSTEAFF
>TRBV30|TRBJ1-1
CAWTDLGGPNTEAFF